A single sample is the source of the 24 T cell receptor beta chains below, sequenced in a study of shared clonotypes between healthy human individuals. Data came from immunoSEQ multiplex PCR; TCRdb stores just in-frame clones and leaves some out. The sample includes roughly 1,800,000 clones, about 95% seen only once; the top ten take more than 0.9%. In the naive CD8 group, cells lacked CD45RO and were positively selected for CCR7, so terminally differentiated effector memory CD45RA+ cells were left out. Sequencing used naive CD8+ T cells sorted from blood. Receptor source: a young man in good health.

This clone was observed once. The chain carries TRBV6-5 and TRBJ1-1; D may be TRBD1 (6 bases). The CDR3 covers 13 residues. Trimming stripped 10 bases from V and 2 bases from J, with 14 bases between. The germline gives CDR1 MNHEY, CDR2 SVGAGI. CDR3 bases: TGTGCCACAGGGGTGGCAAGTAACACTGAAGCTTTCTTT. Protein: CATGVASNTEAFF.

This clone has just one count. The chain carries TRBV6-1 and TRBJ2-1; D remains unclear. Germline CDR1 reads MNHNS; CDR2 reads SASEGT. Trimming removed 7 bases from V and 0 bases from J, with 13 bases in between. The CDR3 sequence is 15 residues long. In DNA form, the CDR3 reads TGTGCCAGCACTGAGGACCGTAGCTCCTACAATGAGCAGTTCTTC. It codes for CASTEDRSSYNEQFF.

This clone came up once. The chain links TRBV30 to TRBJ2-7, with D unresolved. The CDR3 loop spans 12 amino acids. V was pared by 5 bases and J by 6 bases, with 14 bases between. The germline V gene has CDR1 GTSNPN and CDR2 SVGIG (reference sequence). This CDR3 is CAWSAPALEQYF. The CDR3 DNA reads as TGTGCCTGGTCAGCCCCGGCCCTCGAGCAGTACTTC.

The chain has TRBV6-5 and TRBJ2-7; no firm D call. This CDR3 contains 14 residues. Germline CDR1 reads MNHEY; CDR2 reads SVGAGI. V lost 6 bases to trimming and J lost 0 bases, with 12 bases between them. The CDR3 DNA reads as TGTGCCAGCAGCTCCCAGGCCGACTCCTACGAGCAGTACTTC. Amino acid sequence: CASSSQADSYEQYF.

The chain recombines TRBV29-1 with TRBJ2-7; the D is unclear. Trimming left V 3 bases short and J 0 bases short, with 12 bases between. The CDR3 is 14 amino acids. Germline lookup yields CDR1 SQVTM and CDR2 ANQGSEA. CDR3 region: CSVDTGPSSYEQYF. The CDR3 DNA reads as TGCAGCGTTGATACCGGTCCGAGCTCCTACGAGCAGTACTTC.

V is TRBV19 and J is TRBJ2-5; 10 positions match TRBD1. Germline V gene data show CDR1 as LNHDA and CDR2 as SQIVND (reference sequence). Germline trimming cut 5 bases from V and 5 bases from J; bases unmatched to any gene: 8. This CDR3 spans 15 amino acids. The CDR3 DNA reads TGTGCCAGTAGTTCCGGGACAGGGGCCGGGGAGACCCAGTACTTC. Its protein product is CASSSGTGAGETQYF.

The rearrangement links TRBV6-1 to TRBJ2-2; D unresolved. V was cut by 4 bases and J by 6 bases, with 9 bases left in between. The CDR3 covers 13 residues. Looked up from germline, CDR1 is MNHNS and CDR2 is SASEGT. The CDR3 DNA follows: TGTGCCAGCAGTGCCGTCGGGCCCGGGGAGCTGTTTTTT. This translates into CASSAVGPGELFF.

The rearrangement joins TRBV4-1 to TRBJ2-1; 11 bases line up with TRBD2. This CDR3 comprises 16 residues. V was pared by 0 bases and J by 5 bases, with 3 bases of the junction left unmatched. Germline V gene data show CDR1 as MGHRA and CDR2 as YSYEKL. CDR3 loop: CASSQDTSGGNNEQFF. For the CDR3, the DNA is TGCGCCAGCAGCCAAGATACTAGCGGGGGCAACAATGAGCAGTTCTTC.

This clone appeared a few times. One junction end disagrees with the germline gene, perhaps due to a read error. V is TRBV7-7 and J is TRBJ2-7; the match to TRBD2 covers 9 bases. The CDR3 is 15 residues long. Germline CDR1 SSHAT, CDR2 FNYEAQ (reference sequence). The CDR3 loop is CASSLGPSGNYEQYF. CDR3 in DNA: TGTGCTAGCAGCTTAGGTCCTAGCGGGAACTACGAGCAGTACTTC.

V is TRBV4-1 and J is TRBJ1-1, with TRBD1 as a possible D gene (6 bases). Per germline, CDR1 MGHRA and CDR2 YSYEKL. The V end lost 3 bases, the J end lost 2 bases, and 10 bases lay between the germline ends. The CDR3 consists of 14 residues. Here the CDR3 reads CASSQNRVNTEAFF. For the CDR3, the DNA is TGCGCCAGCAGCCAGAACAGGGTCAACACTGAAGCTTTCTTT.

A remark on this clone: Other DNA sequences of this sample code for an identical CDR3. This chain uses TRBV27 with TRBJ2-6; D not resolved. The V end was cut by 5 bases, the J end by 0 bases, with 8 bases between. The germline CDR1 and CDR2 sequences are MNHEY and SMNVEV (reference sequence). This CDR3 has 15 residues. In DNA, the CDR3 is TGTGCCAGCAGTCTAGGGCCCTCTGGGGCCAACGTCCTGACTTTC. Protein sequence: CASSLGPSGANVLTF. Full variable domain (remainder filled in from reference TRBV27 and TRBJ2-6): EAQVTQNPRYLITVTGKKLTVTCSQNMNHEYMSWYRQDPGLGLRQIYYSMNVEVTDKGDVPEGYKVSRKEKRNFPLILESPSPNQTSLYFCASSLGPSGANVLTFGAGSRLTVL.

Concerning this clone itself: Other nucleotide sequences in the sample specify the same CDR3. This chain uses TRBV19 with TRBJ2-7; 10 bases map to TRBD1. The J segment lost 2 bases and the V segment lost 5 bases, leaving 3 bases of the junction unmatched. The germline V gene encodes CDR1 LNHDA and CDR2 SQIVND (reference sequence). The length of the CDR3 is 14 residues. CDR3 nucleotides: TGTGCCAGTAGTTTGGGGACAGGGGCCTACGAGCAGTACTTC. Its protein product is CASSLGTGAYEQYF.

The CDR3 DNA reads as TGCGCCAGCAGCTTGGGGGACAAACCCTACGAGCAGTACTTC. Encoded protein: CASSLGDKPYEQYF. The rearrangement joins TRBV5-1 to TRBJ2-7; TRBD1 is a possible D gene (6 bases). The V gene's germline CDR1 is SGHRS and CDR2 YFSETQ. Trimming cost V 0 bases and J 2 bases, with 9 bases left between them. This CDR3 region has 14 residues.

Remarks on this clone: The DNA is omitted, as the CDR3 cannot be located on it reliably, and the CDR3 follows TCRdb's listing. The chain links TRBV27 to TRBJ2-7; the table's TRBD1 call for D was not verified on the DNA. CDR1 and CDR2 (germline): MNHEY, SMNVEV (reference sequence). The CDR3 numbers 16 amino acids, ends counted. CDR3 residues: CASSSSHGTVSYEQYF.

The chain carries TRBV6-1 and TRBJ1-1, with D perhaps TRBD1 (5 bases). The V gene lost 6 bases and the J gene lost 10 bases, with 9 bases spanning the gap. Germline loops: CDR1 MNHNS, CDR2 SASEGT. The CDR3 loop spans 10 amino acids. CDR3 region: CASSGTLAFF. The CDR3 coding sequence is TGTGCCAGCAGCGGGACGCTAGCTTTCTTT.

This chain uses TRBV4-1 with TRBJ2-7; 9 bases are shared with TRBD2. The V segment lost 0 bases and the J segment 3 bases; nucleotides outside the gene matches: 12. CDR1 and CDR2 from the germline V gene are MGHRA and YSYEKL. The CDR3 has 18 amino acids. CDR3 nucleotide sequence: TGCGCCAGCAGCCAAGAGGCTCCGACCGGACTAGCGAACTACGAGCAGTACTTC. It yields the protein CASSQEAPTGLANYEQYF.

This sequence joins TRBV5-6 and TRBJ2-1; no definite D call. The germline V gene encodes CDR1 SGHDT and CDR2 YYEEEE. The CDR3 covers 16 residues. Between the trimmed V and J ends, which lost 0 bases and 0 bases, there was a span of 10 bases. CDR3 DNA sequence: TGTGCCAGCAGCTTGGGACTGGAGAGCTCCTACAATGAGCAGTTCTTC. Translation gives CASSLGLESSYNEQFF.

Written as DNA, the CDR3 is TGTGCCAGCAGCTCCCGGGACAGGGGGCCCGAGCAGTACTTC. Translation: CASSSRDRGPEQYF. The V call is TRBV7-9, the J call TRBJ2-7; 12 nucleotides agree with TRBD1. The J segment lost 6 bases and the V segment lost 4 bases, leaving 4 bases of the junction unmatched. The CDR3 is 14 amino acids. In germline, CDR1 is SEHNR, CDR2 FQNEAQ (reference sequence).

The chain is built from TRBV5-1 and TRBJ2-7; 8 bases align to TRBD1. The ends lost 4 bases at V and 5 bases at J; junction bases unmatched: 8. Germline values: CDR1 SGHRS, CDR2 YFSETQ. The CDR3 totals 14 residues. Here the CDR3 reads CASSPWTGTDEQYF. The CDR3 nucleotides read TGCGCCAGCAGCCCGTGGACAGGGACGGACGAGCAGTACTTC.

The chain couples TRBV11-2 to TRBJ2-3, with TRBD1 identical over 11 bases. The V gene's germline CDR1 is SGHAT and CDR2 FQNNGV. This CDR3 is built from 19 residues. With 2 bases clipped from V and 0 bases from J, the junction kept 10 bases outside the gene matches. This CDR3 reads CASSLWGQGVIVSTDTQYF. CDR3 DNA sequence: TGTGCCAGCAGCTTATGGGGACAGGGGGTCATCGTAAGCACAGATACGCAGTATTTT.

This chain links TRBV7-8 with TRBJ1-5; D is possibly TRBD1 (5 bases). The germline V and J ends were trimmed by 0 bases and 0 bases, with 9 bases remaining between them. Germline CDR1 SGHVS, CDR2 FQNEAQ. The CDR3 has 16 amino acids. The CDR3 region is CASSLAEGYSNQPQHF. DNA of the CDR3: TGTGCCAGCAGCTTAGCGGAGGGGTATAGCAATCAGCCCCAGCATTTT.

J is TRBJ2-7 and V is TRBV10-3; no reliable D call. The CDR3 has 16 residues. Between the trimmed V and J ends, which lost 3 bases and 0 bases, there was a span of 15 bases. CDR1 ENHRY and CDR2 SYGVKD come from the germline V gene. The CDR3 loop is CAISEPDIRASYEQYF. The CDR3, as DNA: TGTGCCATCAGTGAACCTGACATCCGGGCCTCCTACGAGCAGTACTTC.

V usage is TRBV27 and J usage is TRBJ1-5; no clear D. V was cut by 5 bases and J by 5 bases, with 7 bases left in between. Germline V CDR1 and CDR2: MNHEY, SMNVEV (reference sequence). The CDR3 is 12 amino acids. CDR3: CASSPGYQPQHF. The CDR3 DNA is TGTGCCAGCAGTCCGGGTTATCAGCCCCAGCATTTT.

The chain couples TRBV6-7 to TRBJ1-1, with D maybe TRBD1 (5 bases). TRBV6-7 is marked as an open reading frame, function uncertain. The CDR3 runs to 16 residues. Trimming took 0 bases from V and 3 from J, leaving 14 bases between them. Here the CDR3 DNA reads TGTGCCAGCAGTTACTCGAGGGGTCAGGTCTACACTGAAGCTTTCTTT. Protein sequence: CASSYSRGQVYTEAFF.